The clone carrying this T cell receptor (beta chain) came up a few times. The data derive from a study of shared T cell receptors in the human thymus. Sequencing used immunoSEQ multiplex PCR; TCRdb keeps in-frame clones, though not all of them. The data contain over 450,000 clones, 78% of them singletons. These sequences were also reported in another study, on human thymus T cells. That paper notes: Donor material was obtained from healthy Finnish infants undergoing corrective surgery for congenital heart defects. From resections taken during corrective heart surgery, the thymus tissue was obtained. A high degree of thymic repertoire overlap among unrelated individuals was reported in related research.

The sequencing sample was made of thymocytes. This TCR derives from a boy under two years old with a congenital heart defect.

CDR3 sequence reads: CASRRTGGVDGYTF. The CDR3 DNA follows: TGTGCCAGCAGACGCACAGGGGGGGTCGATGGCTACACCTTC. The chain joins TRBV28 to TRBJ1-2; 8 bases match TRBD1. The CDR3 is 14 amino acids. After removal of 6 bases from V and 6 bases from J, the junction contained 9 bases not matched to a gene. Germline CDR1 is MDHEN and CDR2 is SYDVKM.